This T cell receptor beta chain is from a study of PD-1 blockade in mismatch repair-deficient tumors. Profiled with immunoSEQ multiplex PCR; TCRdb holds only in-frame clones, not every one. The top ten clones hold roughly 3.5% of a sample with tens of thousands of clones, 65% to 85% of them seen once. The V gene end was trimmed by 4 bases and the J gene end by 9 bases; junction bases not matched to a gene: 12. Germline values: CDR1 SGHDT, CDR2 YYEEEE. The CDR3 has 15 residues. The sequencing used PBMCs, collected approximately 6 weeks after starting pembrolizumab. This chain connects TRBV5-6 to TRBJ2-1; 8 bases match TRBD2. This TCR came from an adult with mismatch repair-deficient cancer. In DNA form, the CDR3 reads TGTGCCAGCAGCCTGACGGGGGGGACTACAAGTGAGCAGTTCTTC. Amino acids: CASSLTGGTTSEQFF.